Shown below are 20 T cell receptor beta chains from a single sample sequenced in a study of T-cell reconstitution after alpha-beta-depleted transplantation in children. It was with unique molecular identifiers that the TCRbeta library was prepared. MiXCR, applied by TCRdb to the PCR reads, yields one record per CDR3 protein. The table has about 480,000 distinct CDR3 sequences, under 15% seen once. Specimen: PBMCs from the stem cell graft donor, collected from the stem cell graft. The receptors shown here come from a human donor who donated a stem cell graft to a child with combined immunodeficiency.

V usage is TRBV9 and J usage is TRBJ1-1; no clear D. CDR1 is SGDLS, CDR2 YYNGEE, per germline. V was pared by 0 bases and J by 1 base, with 16 bases between. The CDR3 is made up of 17 amino acids. The CDR3 DNA reads as TGTGCCAGCAGCGTAGTATCGGTTGGCCCTTGGAACACTGAAGCTTTCTTT. Protein product: CASSVVSVGPWNTEAFF.

V usage is TRBV3-1 and J usage is TRBJ1-2; TRBD1 aligns across 9 bases. There are 15 residues in the CDR3. V shed 0 bases, J shed 8 bases, and the junction held 7 bases outside the gene matches. Germline V gene lookup returns CDR1 LGHDT and CDR2 YNNKEL (reference sequence). CDR3: CASSQDFGTGFGYTF. The CDR3 bases are TGTGCCAGCAGCCAAGATTTCGGGACAGGGTTCGGCTACACCTTC.

This clonotype was seen at least ten times. The V call is TRBV9, the J call TRBJ2-1, with D perhaps TRBD1 (5 bases). Per germline, CDR1 SGDLS and CDR2 YYNGEE. The CDR3 has 15 amino acids. With 1 base removed from V and 2 bases from J, the gap between germline ends came to 10 bases. CDR3 sequence reads: CASSVSPGTYNEQFF. The CDR3 DNA sequence: TGTGCCAGCAGCGTAAGCCCAGGGACCTACAATGAGCAGTTCTTC.

This clonotype has at least ten counts. This sequence joins TRBV7-6 and TRBJ2-3, with D possibly TRBD2 on 5 matching bases. Germline CDR1 reads SGHVS; CDR2 reads FNYEAQ. There are 15 residues in the CDR3. With 3 bases removed from V and 0 bases from J, the gap between germline ends came to 10 bases. The CDR3 region has the DNA TGTGCCAGCAGCTTCCGGGGTGGTAGCACAGATACGCAGTATTTT. It translates to CASSFRGGSTDTQYF.

This clonotype was seen repeatedly, ten times or more. The rearrangement links TRBV13 to TRBJ2-3; unclear D gene. The V gene's germline CDR1 is PRHDT and CDR2 FYEKMQ (reference sequence). V gave up 2 bases and J gave up 5 bases, with 11 bases separating them. The CDR3 has 14 amino acids. The CDR3 spells CASSLQAFVDTQYF. DNA of the CDR3: TGTGCCAGCAGCTTACAAGCTTTTGTAGATACGCAGTATTTT.

This clonotype was seen only a few times. The rearrangement joins TRBV20-1 to TRBJ1-2; 7 bases are a match to TRBD1. J lost 2 bases, V lost 4 bases, and 4 bases had no gene match. Germline CDR1 DFQATT, CDR2 SNEGSKA (reference sequence). CDR3 length equals 13 residues. CDR3: CSAIQGRNYGYTF. CDR3 coding DNA: TGCAGTGCTATACAGGGGCGGAACTATGGCTACACCTTC.

The sample holds many counts of this clonotype. This chain uses TRBV9 with TRBJ1-2; D is perhaps TRBD1 (5 bases). Germline V lookup: CDR1 SGDLS, CDR2 YYNGEE. V lost 4 bases and J lost 7, with 17 bases in between. The CDR3 covers 14 residues. CDR3 DNA sequence: TGTGCCAGCAGCATGGGACGTGTGGAGGCTGGCTACACCTTC. This sequence encodes CASSMGRVEAGYTF.

This sequence joins TRBV2 and TRBJ1-5, with D unclear. Germline lookup yields CDR1 SNHLY and CDR2 FYNNEI. The V and J ends lost 11 bases and 0 bases respectively, with 11 bases between them. The length of the CDR3 is 13 residues. Here the CDR3 DNA reads TGTGCCTCGGGTTATGATAGCAATCAGCCCCAGCATTTT. Translating gives CASGYDSNQPQHF.

In this sample, this clonotype turned up many times. The chain recombines TRBV30 with TRBJ2-5; D gene uncertain. Germline-derived CDR1 and CDR2 are GTSNPN and SVGIG (reference sequence). Trimming removed 2 bases at V and 5 bases at J, with 9 bases between. This CDR3 has 12 residues. The CDR3 sequence is CAWSNSWETQYF. CDR3 sequence (DNA): TGTGCCTGGAGTAACTCATGGGAGACCCAGTACTTC.

This clonotype was counted a few times. The chain links TRBV5-5 to TRBJ2-7; no firm D call. Trimming shortened V by 3 bases and J by 7 bases, and 8 bases separated the two germline ends. This CDR3 contains 11 residues. CDR1 and CDR2 (germline): SGHKS, YYEKEE (reference sequence). CDR3 in amino acids: CASSSGPEQYF. The CDR3 DNA reads as TGTGCCAGCAGCTCCGGGCCTGAGCAGTACTTC.

This clonotype was picked up many times. The CDR3 here is CASRETGFTEAFF. The CDR3 coding sequence is TGTGCCAGCAGGGAGACAGGGTTTACTGAAGCTTTCTTT. The chain couples TRBV12-3 or TRBV12-4 to TRBJ1-1; 7 bases fit TRBD1. This CDR3 spans 13 amino acids. J was trimmed by 5 bases and V by 6 bases; bases with no gene match: 6.

This clonotype was counted ten times or more. CDR3 amino acids: CASSLRAGDEQYF. The CDR3 nucleotides read TGCGCCAGCAGCTTGAGGGCGGGGGACGAGCAGTACTTC. The V call is TRBV5-1, the J call TRBJ2-7; 7 bases are a match to TRBD2. The CDR3 spans 13 residues. Germline V CDR1 and CDR2: SGHRS, YFSETQ. V was pared by 1 base and J by 5 bases, with 3 bases of the junction left unmatched.

This clonotype was detected ten times or more. CDR3 in amino acids: CSADGPYEQYF. As DNA, the CDR3 is TGCAGTGCTGACGGACCCTACGAGCAGTACTTC. The chain combines TRBV20-1 with TRBJ2-7; D is ambiguous. Per the germline V gene, CDR1 is DFQATT and CDR2 is SNEGSKA (reference sequence). V was cut by 5 bases and J by 2 bases, with 7 bases left in between. The length of the CDR3 is 11 residues.

This clonotype has a single count. One base away lies a much larger clone, so this may be a sequencing read error. It is likely a read error, because the conserved phenylalanine at the end of the CDR3 is missing. V and J are TRBV24-1 and TRBJ2-7, with a possible D match to TRBD2 (6 bases). The CDR3 contains 14 residues. In germline, CDR1 is KGHDR, CDR2 SFDVKD. V lost 9 bases, J lost 2 bases, and 16 bases lay in between. The CDR3 DNA follows: TGTGCCACCGCGCAACGGGAGCCTCCCTACGAGCAGTACATC. It specifies CATAQREPPYEQYI.

The J gene is TRBJ1-3, the V gene TRBV12-3 or TRBV12-4; tentative D call: TRBD1 (5 bases). Trimming removed 6 bases from V and 8 bases from J, with 14 bases in between. CDR3 length: 13 residues. The CDR3 DNA reads as TGTGCCAGCAGAGGGGACGCGATCCACACCATATATTTT. This translates into CASRGDAIHTIYF.

The CDR3 reads CASSVGASEGETQYF. CDR3 nucleotides: TGTGCCAGCAGCGTAGGCGCCTCGGAGGGAGAGACCCAGTACTTC. The chain combines TRBV9 with TRBJ2-5, with a possible D match to TRBD2 (6 bases). CDR3 size: 15 residues. Germline V gene data show CDR1 as SGDLS and CDR2 as YYNGEE. Trimming took 0 bases from V and 4 from J, leaving 13 bases between them. Drawing the rest from reference TRBV9 and TRBJ2-5, the complete variable domain is DSGVTQTPKHLITATGQRVTLRCSPRSGDLSVYWYQQSLDQGLQFLIQYYNGEERAKGNILERFSAQQFPDLHSELNLSSLELGDSALYFCASSVGASEGETQYFGPGTRLLVL.

This clonotype was seen repeatedly, ten times or more. This chain connects TRBV12-3 or TRBV12-4 to TRBJ2-2; D is unresolved. The CDR3 contains 12 residues. Trimming stripped 4 bases from V and 6 bases from J, with 6 bases between. CDR3 sequence (DNA): TGTGCCAGCAGTTCCGGTTCCGGGGAGCTGTTTTTT. Translation: CASSSGSGELFF.

This clonotype was detected many times. The chain combines TRBV12-3 or TRBV12-4 with TRBJ1-5; D possibly corresponds to TRBD1 (5 bases). The CDR3 contains 13 residues. V lost 3 bases to trimming and J lost 6 bases, with 9 bases between them. Here the CDR3 reads CASSFGGGQPQHF. CDR3 in DNA: TGTGCCAGCAGTTTTGGGGGGGGTCAGCCCCAGCATTTT.

J is TRBJ2-5 and V is TRBV18; D is uncertain. CDR1 and CDR2 (germline): KGHSH, LQKENI. The CDR3 runs 15 residues. V was trimmed by 1 base and J by 0 bases, leaving 9 bases between them. The DNA of the CDR3 is TGTGCCAGCTCACCACTTGACGGTTACCAAGAGACCCAGTACTTC. Translated, it gives CASSPLDGYQETQYF.

A few counts support this clonotype. V is TRBV5-1 and J is TRBJ2-7; D may correspond to TRBD1 or TRBD2 (5 bases each). Germline values: CDR1 SGHRS, CDR2 YFSETQ. The CDR3 covers 12 residues. V was pared by 5 bases and J by 3 bases, with 9 bases between. CDR3 in amino acids: CASRGTDYEQYF. CDR3 bases: TGCGCCAGCAGGGGGACGGACTACGAGCAGTACTTC.